The present entry profiles one T cell receptor beta chain with its context. Its antigen remains unidentified. MiXCR, applied by TCRdb to the 5' RACE reads, yields one record per CDR3 protein. The sample contains tens of thousands of distinct CDR3 sequences, 7.5% of which appear only once. The entry originates in a study of spatial heterogeneity in lung cancer. Overall study context: Among detected sequences, beta-chain ones consistently exceeded alpha-chain ones in number.

Study-wide results and caveats: Among blood samples, ubiquitous expanded tumor TCRs appeared more at resection than at follow-up.

V was cut by 5 bases and J by 2 bases, with 13 bases left in between. This CDR3 has 15 residues. Germline V gives CDR1 SNHLY, CDR2 FYNNEI. Indicated time point: sample taken at primary tumor resection. Source: PBMCs, taken at surgery. The rearrangement links TRBV2 to TRBJ2-1; possibly TRBD1 for D (6 bases). The receptor comes from a male donor with early-stage non-small cell lung cancer. This CDR3 is CASSQDRLTYNEQFF. CDR3 coding DNA: TGTGCCAGCAGTCAGGACAGACTAACCTACAATGAGCAGTTCTTC.